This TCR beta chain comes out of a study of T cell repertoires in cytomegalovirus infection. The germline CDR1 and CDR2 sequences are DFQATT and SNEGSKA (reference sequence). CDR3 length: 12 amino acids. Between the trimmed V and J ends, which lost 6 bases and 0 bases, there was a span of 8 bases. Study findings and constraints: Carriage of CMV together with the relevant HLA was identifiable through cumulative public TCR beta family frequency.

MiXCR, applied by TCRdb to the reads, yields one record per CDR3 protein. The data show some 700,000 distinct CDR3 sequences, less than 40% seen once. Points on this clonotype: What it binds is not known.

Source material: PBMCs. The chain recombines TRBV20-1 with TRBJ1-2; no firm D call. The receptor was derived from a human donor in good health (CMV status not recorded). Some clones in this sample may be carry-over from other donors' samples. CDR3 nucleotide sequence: TGCAGTGCGTTAGGAGCTAACTATGGCTACACCTTC. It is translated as CSALGANYGYTF.